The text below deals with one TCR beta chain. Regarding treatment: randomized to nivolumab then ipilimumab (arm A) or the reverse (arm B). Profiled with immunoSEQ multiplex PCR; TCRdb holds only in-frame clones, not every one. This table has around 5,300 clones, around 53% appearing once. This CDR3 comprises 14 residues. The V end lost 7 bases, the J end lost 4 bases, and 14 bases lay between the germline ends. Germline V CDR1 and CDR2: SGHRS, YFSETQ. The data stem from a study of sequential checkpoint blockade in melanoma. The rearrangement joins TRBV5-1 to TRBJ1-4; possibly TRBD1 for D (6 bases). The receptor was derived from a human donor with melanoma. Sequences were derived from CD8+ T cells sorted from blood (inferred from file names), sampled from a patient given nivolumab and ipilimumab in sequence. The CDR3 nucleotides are TGCGCCAGCGGTCTCTGGGGGCATAATGAAAAACTGTTTTTT. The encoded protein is CASGLWGHNEKLFF.